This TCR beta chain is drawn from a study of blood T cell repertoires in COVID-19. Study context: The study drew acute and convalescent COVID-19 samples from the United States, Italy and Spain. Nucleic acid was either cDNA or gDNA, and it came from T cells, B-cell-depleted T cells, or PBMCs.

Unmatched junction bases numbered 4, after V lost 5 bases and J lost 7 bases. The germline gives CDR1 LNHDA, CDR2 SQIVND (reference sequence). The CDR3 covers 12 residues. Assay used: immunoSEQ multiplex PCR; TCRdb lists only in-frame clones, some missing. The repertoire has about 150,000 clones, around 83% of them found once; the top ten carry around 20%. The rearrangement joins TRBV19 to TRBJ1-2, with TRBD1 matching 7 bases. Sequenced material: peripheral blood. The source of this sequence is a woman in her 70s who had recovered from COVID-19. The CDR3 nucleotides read TGTGCCAGTAGTTACAGGGGCGGTGGCTACACCTTC. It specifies CASSYRGGGYTF.